A selection of T cell receptor beta chains follows, all from one sample in a study of T cells in Graves' hyperthyroidism and ophthalmopathy. In TCRdb, the multiplex PCR reads were re-called with MiXCR into one record per CDR3 protein. The table records approximately 350,000 distinct CDR3 sequences, 12% to 15% of them present only once. Sample: blood. All receptors come from a woman between 55 and 75 years old with Graves' ophthalmopathy. CDR3s include the opening cysteine and the closing phenylalanine or tryptophan. A D gene is named only where the DNA matches it firmly. The size entry is marked missing in some rows and otherwise reads once, few, many or a size class.

TRBJ2-1	TRBD2	TRBV30	few	CAWSARATSGIYNEQFF	TGTGCCTGGAGCGCCAGGGCGACTAGCGGGATCTACAATGAGCAGTTCTTC
TRBJ1-4	TRBD1	TRBV5-5	-	CASRRTGDRDEKLFF	TGTGCCAGCAGACGTACCGGGGACAGGGATGAAAAACTGTTTTTT
TRBJ1-3	-	TRBV11-2	many	CAIRRGGSGNTIYF	TGTGCCATCCGACGGGGAGGCTCGGGAAACACCATATATTTT
TRBJ2-5	-	TRBV18	many	CASSLGDGLGTQYF	TGTGCCAGCTCACTGGGGGACGGCCTTGGGACCCAGTACTTC
TRBJ2-3	TRBD2	TRBV20-1	few	CSARTGLAGRRADTQYF	TGCAGTGCTAGGACAGGACTAGCGGGACGTCGGGCAGATACGCAGTATTTT
TRBJ2-7	-	TRBV7-8	many	CASSPNTGSHEQYF	TGTGCCAGCAGCCCAAACACAGGGTCCCACGAGCAGTACTTC
TRBJ2-1	TRBD2	TRBV6-2/TRBV6-3	many	CASSWTRGGNEQFF	TGTGCCAGCAGTTGGACTAGGGGAGGGAATGAGCAGTTCTTC
TRBJ2-7	TRBD2	TRBV11-3	-	CASSLTGTSLYEQYF	TGTGCCAGCAGCTTGACCGGGACTAGCCTCTACGAGCAGTACTTC
TRBJ2-1	TRBD2	TRBV7-9	few	CASSKDGGDRNEQFF	TGTGCCAGCAGCAAAGACGGGGGGGATCGCAATGAGCAGTTCTTC
TRBJ2-6	-	TRBV28	-	CASSFPRGARSGANVLTF	TGTGCCAGCAGTTTCCCCAGGGGAGCCCGCTCTGGGGCCAACGTCCTGACTTTC
TRBJ2-1	-	TRBV10-1	-	CASSESGLVQNGQFF	TGCGCCAGCAGTGAGTCGGGACTGGTGCAAAATGGGCAGTTCTTC
TRBJ1-5	-	TRBV6-1	-	CASSDNQPQHF	TGTGCCAGCAGTGATAATCAGCCCCAGCATTTT
TRBJ1-1	-	TRBV27	many	CASSGGGDTEAFF	TGTGCCAGCAGTGGAGGGGGAGACACTGAAGCTTTCTTT
TRBJ1-3	-	TRBV20-1	many	CSAGFPGVGGNTIYF	TGCAGTGCTGGATTCCCCGGGGTGGGAGGAAACACCATATATTTT
TRBJ2-7	TRBD1	TRBV7-2	many	CASSLGQGHSLGEQYF	TGTGCCAGCAGCTTAGGACAGGGACACAGCCTCGGGGAGCAGTACTTC
TRBJ2-1	TRBD1	TRBV28	-	CASRRLTGNLYEQFF	TGTGCCAGCAGACGCTTGACAGGGAACTTATATGAGCAGTTCTTC
TRBJ2-7	-	TRBV3-1	-	CASSQDLGLGYEQYF	TGTGCCAGCAGCCAAGACCTGGGGCTTGGCTACGAGCAGTACTTC
TRBJ1-1	-	TRBV9	-	CASSVDRESTEAFF	TGTGCCAGCAGCGTAGACAGGGAAAGCACTGAAGCTTTCTTT